This is a list of T cell receptor beta chains from one sample in a study of human T cells and chemical hapten exposure. Using its own MiXCR run on the RACE reads, TCRdb lists one record per CDR3 protein. The sample holds fewer than 500,000 distinct CDR3 sequences, approximately 5.1% seen once. Sequenced material: whole blood, taken in connection with sensitization to the hapten diphenylcyclopropenone (DPC). The receptors stem from a woman in her 50s with alopecia areata. Some clones in this sample may be carry-over from other donors' samples. Both conserved end residues are part of each CDR3. The D gene is left open where the match is weak. A row's size may be missing; if present it is once, few, many or a size class.

D gene	J gene	V gene	clone size	CDR3 protein	CDR3 DNA
.	TRBJ1-5	TRBV28	many	CASSPGARGGHQPQHF	TGTGCCAGCAGTCCGGGGGCCCGCGGAGGACATCAGCCCCAGCATTTT
TRBD2	TRBJ2-5	TRBV18	many	CASSPYGTSAKETQYF	TGTGCCAGCTCACCGTACGGGACTAGCGCCAAAGAGACCCAGTACTTC
.	TRBJ2-1	TRBV29-1	many	CSVVGGGTYNEQFF	TGCAGCGTTGTGGGAGGGGGTACCTACAATGAGCAGTTCTTC
.	TRBJ2-1	TRBV27	many	CASSRLAPPYNEQFF	TGTGCCAGCAGTCGTTTAGCGCCCCCCTACAATGAGCAGTTCTTC
TRBD2	TRBJ2-3	TRBV7-2	few	CASSFRGRAGTDTQYF	TGTGCCAGCAGCTTCCGCGGGAGGGCCGGCACAGATACGCAGTATTTT
TRBD2	TRBJ2-4	TRBV4-3	many	CASSQGTSGSGGFSKNIQYF	TGCGCCAGCAGCCAGGGGACTAGCGGGAGTGGAGGTTTTTCCAAAAACATTCAGTACTTC
.	TRBJ1-5	TRBV18	few	CASSPMEGTSNQPQHF	TGTGCCAGCTCACCTATGGAGGGCACTAGCAATCAGCCCCAGCATTTT
TRBD2	TRBJ2-1	TRBV12-3/TRBV12-4	many	CASSRERGANNEQFF	TGTGCCAGCAGTCGAGAGCGGGGGGCCAACAATGAGCAGTTCTTC
.	TRBJ2-3	TRBV6-4	many	CASSDSVGATDTQYF	TGTGCCAGCAGTGACTCTGTGGGCGCCACAGATACGCAGTATTTT
TRBD2	TRBJ2-3	TRBV20-1	.	CSARLRAGGGDTQYF	TGCAGTGCTAGACTTAGAGCGGGAGGGGGAGATACGCAGTATTTT
TRBD1	TRBJ2-7	TRBV2	many	CASSAGTGAKDQYF	TGTGCCAGCAGCGCCGGGACAGGGGCTAAGGATCAGTACTTC
TRBD1	TRBJ2-4	TRBV2	.	CASGGTGHPLARDIQYF	TGTGCCAGCGGAGGGACAGGGCACCCTTTAGCCCGGGACATTCAGTACTTC
TRBD1	TRBJ1-2	TRBV29-1	few	CSVDQGDYGYTF	TGCAGCGTAGATCAGGGGGACTATGGCTACACCTTC
TRBD2	TRBJ2-1	TRBV7-9	few	CASSSERGNYNEQFF	TGTGCCAGCAGCTCAGAGCGGGGGAATTACAATGAGCAGTTCTTC
.	TRBJ2-3	TRBV12-3/TRBV12-4	many	CASSLPSSDTQYF	TGTGCCAGCAGTTTGCCCTCATCAGATACGCAGTATTTT
TRBD1	TRBJ2-3	TRBV29-1	many	CSVAPGQSTDTQYF	TGCAGCGTTGCTCCGGGACAGAGCACAGATACGCAGTATTTT
.	TRBJ1-2	TRBV11-2	few	CASSLESGTNYGYTF	TGTGCCAGCAGCTTAGAGTCGGGGACTAACTATGGCTACACCTTC
.	TRBJ2-1	TRBV12-3/TRBV12-4	many	CASSLVPYNEQFF	TGTGCCAGCAGCCTAGTCCCATACAATGAGCAGTTCTTC
.	TRBJ2-3	TRBV5-1	.	CASSLEDSPTDTQYF	TGCGCCAGCAGCTTGGAAGACAGCCCCACAGATACGCAGTATTTT
.	TRBJ1-2	TRBV12-5	many	CASGPPGGQYYGYTF	TGTGCTAGTGGTCCCCCGGGGGGCCAGTACTATGGCTACACCTTC
.	TRBJ2-3	TRBV20-1	few	CSARTRVDTQYF	TGCAGTGCTAGGACTAGGGTAGATACGCAGTATTTT
.	TRBJ1-2	TRBV5-1	few	CASSLPAPGLEGYTF	TGCGCCAGCAGCTTACCCGCCCCAGGGTTGGAAGGCTACACCTTC
TRBD1	TRBJ1-4	TRBV11-2	.	CASTKTDRVMRLLFF	TGTGCCAGCACCAAGACCGACAGGGTAATGCGATTACTGTTTTTT
TRBD1	TRBJ2-3	TRBV7-6	many	CASSPWTGPLGDTQYF	TGTGCCAGCAGCCCCTGGACAGGGCCCTTGGGAGATACGCAGTATTTT
TRBD2	TRBJ2-5	TRBV9	many	CASSLAGGLSETQYF	TGTGCCAGCAGTCTAGCGGGGGGCCTCAGCGAGACCCAGTACTTC
TRBD2	TRBJ2-1	TRBV7-9	many	CASSPRLAGDYNEQFF	TGTGCCAGCAGTCCAAGACTAGCGGGGGATTACAATGAGCAGTTCTTC
.	TRBJ2-7	TRBV5-1	many	CASSAEGAAYEQYF	TGCGCCAGCAGCGCGGAGGGGGCGGCCTACGAGCAGTACTTC
TRBD2	TRBJ2-3	TRBV7-9	.	CASSLVLAGGTDTQYF	TGTGCCAGCAGCTTAGTCCTAGCGGGGGGCACAGATACGCAGTATTTT
.	TRBJ1-1	TRBV7-9	many	CASSLSRAQNTEAFF	TGTGCCAGCAGCTTGAGCAGGGCCCAGAACACTGAAGCTTTCTTT
.	TRBJ1-3	TRBV3-1	many	CASSQASGNTIYF	TGTGCCAGCAGCCAAGCAAGCGGAAACACCATATATTTT
.	TRBJ1-5	TRBV7-9	many	CASSPDAQPQHF	TGTGCCAGCAGCCCGGATGCGCAGCCCCAGCATTTT
.	TRBJ1-4	TRBV20-1	few	CSAAGATNEKLFF	TGCAGTGCTGCAGGGGCAACTAATGAAAAACTGTTTTTT
TRBD1	TRBJ1-5	TRBV6-5	many	CASSPLTGAQPQHF	TGTGCCAGCAGCCCTCTTACAGGGGCCCAGCCCCAGCATTTT
.	TRBJ1-6	TRBV28	many	CASSLPLNSPLHF	TGTGCCAGCAGTTTACCCCTGAATTCACCCCTCCACTTT
.	TRBJ2-3	TRBV5-1	few	CASSLGSGYDTQYF	TGCGCCAGCAGCTTGGGGAGCGGGTATGATACGCAGTATTTT
.	TRBJ1-1	TRBV5-6	many	CASSWFSGRKNTEAFF	TGTGCCAGCAGCTGGTTCTCAGGGCGGAAGAACACTGAAGCTTTCTTT
.	TRBJ1-5	TRBV27	many	CASSLWGREPQHF	TGTGCCAGCAGTTTATGGGGTCGTGAGCCCCAGCATTTT
TRBD1	TRBJ1-2	TRBV20-1	few	CSASPTGVYGYTF	TGCAGTGCTAGCCCGACAGGGGTATATGGCTACACCTTC
TRBD1	TRBJ1-1	TRBV7-9	many	CASSFRDRGTEAFF	TGTGCCAGCAGCTTCCGGGACAGGGGCACTGAAGCTTTCTTT
TRBD2	TRBJ2-5	TRBV27	many	CASSKWTSGNEEQYF	TGTGCCAGCAGTAAATGGACTAGCGGGAATGAGGAACAGTACTTC
.	TRBJ1-5	TRBV20-1	.	CSVLPGERNQPQHF	TGCAGTGTTCTTCCAGGGGAACGCAATCAGCCCCAGCATTTT
TRBD2	TRBJ2-1	TRBV12-3/TRBV12-4	few	CASKGTSGSEQFF	TGTGCCAGCAAAGGGACTAGCGGGAGTGAGCAGTTCTTC
TRBD2	TRBJ2-5	TRBV6-2/TRBV6-3	many	CASSLRLAGQETQYF	TGTGCCAGCAGCCTCAGACTAGCGGGACAAGAGACCCAGTACTTC
TRBD2	TRBJ2-3	TRBV28	many	CASSQATSGSTDTQYF	TGTGCCAGCAGTCAGGCGACTAGCGGTAGCACAGATACGCAGTATTTT
TRBD1	TRBJ1-1	TRBV27	many	CASRYSGQGRTEAFF	TGTGCCAGCAGGTACTCGGGACAGGGGAGGACTGAAGCTTTCTTT
TRBD2	TRBJ2-5	TRBV12-3/TRBV12-4	.	CASSLAGGKETQYF	TGTGCCAGCAGTCTAGCGGGGGGGAAAGAGACCCAGTACTTC
TRBD1	TRBJ1-4	TRBV7-9	many	CASSQGETAANEKLFF	TGTGCCAGCAGCCAGGGGGAAACAGCTGCTAATGAAAAACTGTTTTTT
TRBD2	TRBJ2-2	TRBV6-6	.	CTSSYRRGTLPGELFF	TGTACCAGCAGTTACCGGCGGGGGACCCTCCCCGGGGAGCTGTTTTTT
.	TRBJ2-2	TRBV7-6	many	CASSLKNTGELFF	TGTGCCAGCAGCTTAAAAAACACCGGGGAGCTGTTTTTT
TRBD1	TRBJ2-3	TRBV19	many	CASSADRGLDTQYF	TGTGCCAGTAGTGCCGACAGGGGTTTAGATACGCAGTATTTT
TRBD1	TRBJ2-1	TRBV27	many	CASSLLQIQGAGVHEQFF	TGTGCCAGCAGTTTACTCCAAATTCAGGGGGCAGGAGTCCATGAGCAGTTCTTC
TRBD1	TRBJ1-5	TRBV20-1	many	CSASPGQFDQPQHF	TGCAGTGCTAGTCCGGGACAGTTCGATCAGCCCCAGCATTTT
.	TRBJ1-6	TRBV5-1	many	CASSLAARNSPLHF	TGCGCCAGCAGCTTGGCGGCCAGGAATTCACCCCTCCACTTT
TRBD1	TRBJ1-1	TRBV11-2	.	CASSLTRGLTEAFF	TGTGCCAGCAGCCTCACCAGGGGGCTCACTGAAGCTTTCTTT
.	TRBJ2-2	TRBV4-2	few	CASSQDPTRRTGELFF	TGTGCCAGCAGCCAGGACCCGACTAGACGGACCGGGGAGCTGTTTTTT
.	TRBJ1-1	TRBV6-2/TRBV6-3	many	CASSSNYGVDTEAFF	TGTGCCAGCAGTTCCAATTACGGGGTGGACACTGAAGCTTTCTTT
TRBD1	TRBJ2-7	TRBV15	few	CATRAGQGPGYEQYF	TGTGCCACCAGGGCGGGACAGGGACCCGGCTACGAGCAGTACTTC
TRBD2	TRBJ2-3	TRBV4-1	many	CASSQGLTSDTDTQYF	TGCGCCAGCAGCCAAGGTTTGACTAGCGACACAGATACGCAGTATTTT
.	TRBJ1-2	TRBV5-1	many	CASSPEEGGYGYTF	TGCGCCAGCAGCCCGGAAGAGGGCGGCTATGGCTACACCTTC
TRBD1	TRBJ1-1	TRBV11-2	many	CASSSDRVGFGAFF	TGTGCCAGCAGCTCGGACAGGGTGGGGTTCGGGGCTTTCTTT